One and the same sample provided the 16 T cell receptor beta chains below, sequenced in a study of T cells in Graves' hyperthyroidism and ophthalmopathy. Amplification of TCR beta CDR3 regions used RNA as the template. TCR CDR3 underwent first-round RT-PCR with the HTBI primer set. Each CDR3 protein gets one entry after TCRdb re-called the multiplex PCR reads with MiXCR. Among around 450,000 distinct CDR3 sequences listed, less than 20% were seen once. Material for sequencing was blood. These receptors were obtained from a woman under 30 with Graves' hyperthyroidism.

Points on this clonotype: This may be a read error, as it is one base from a much larger clone. The chain couples TRBV12-3 or TRBV12-4 to TRBJ1-1; the D is unclear. The CDR3 consists of 14 residues. DNA for the CDR3: TGTGCCAGCAGTTTAAGCCCGGGGAACACTGAAGCTTCCTTT. As protein: CASSLSPGNTEASF.

The chain couples TRBV29-1 to TRBJ2-7; a weak D match, TRBD2 (5 bases). V shed 0 bases and J shed 3 bases, with 12 bases lying between them. The germline CDR1 and CDR2 sequences are SQVTM and ANQGSEA. CDR3 length equals 14 residues. The CDR3: CSVEDRGLGYEQYF. The DNA of the CDR3 is TGCAGCGTTGAAGATCGAGGGTTAGGCTACGAGCAGTACTTC.

The CDR3 loop is CSVELGGLAGAHTGELFF. As DNA, the CDR3 is TGCAGCGTTGAACTTGGGGGACTAGCGGGAGCACACACCGGGGAGCTGTTTTTT. This sequence joins TRBV29-1 and TRBJ2-2; the match to TRBD2 covers 14 bases. V shed 2 bases, J shed 3 bases, and the junction held 8 bases outside the gene matches. Germline CDR1 is SQVTM and CDR2 is ANQGSEA. CDR3 size: 18 residues.

This clonotype was counted at least ten times. The J gene is TRBJ2-7, the V gene TRBV6-6; D ambiguous. This CDR3 is 15 amino acids long. Germline V gene lookup returns CDR1 MNHNY and CDR2 SVGAGI (reference sequence). V shed 0 bases and J shed 0 bases, with 9 bases lying between them. The CDR3 region is CASSYSGSSSYEQYF. The DNA for the CDR3 is TGTGCCAGCAGTTACTCGGGCAGCAGCTCCTACGAGCAGTACTTC.

In its sample, this clonotype was seen many times. The chain carries TRBV20-1 and TRBJ2-1, with TRBD2 matching 9 bases. The CDR3 is 15 amino acids. CDR1 DFQATT and CDR2 SNEGSKA come from the germline V gene (reference sequence). V was pared by 3 bases and J by 4 bases, with 7 bases of the junction left unmatched. CDR3 DNA: TGCAGTGCTAGGACGCGGGGGGGACCGTACAATGAGCAGTTCTTC. Encoded protein: CSARTRGGPYNEQFF.

This clonotype has at least ten counts. The rearrangement joins TRBV18 to TRBJ1-1; perhaps TRBD1 as D (5 bases). There are 15 residues in the CDR3. Germline V gene data show CDR1 as KGHSH and CDR2 as LQKENI. Between the trimmed V and J ends, which lost 0 bases and 0 bases, there was a span of 8 bases. CDR3 nucleotides: TGTGCCAGCTCACCACCGACAGTCTTGAACACTGAAGCTTTCTTT. It encodes CASSPPTVLNTEAFF.

The rearrangement uses TRBV12-3 or TRBV12-4 and TRBJ1-2; 7 nucleotides match TRBD1. Unmatched junction bases numbered 8, after V lost 6 bases and J lost 7 bases. This CDR3 is 13 amino acids long. CDR3 sequence reads: CASRPTGTGGYTF. The DNA of the CDR3 is TGTGCCAGCAGACCGACAGGGACCGGTGGCTACACCTTC.

This clonotype was seen repeatedly, ten times or more. This chain joins TRBV3-1 and TRBJ1-5, with D tentatively TRBD1 (5 bases). V was clipped by 1 base and J by 4 bases, with 14 bases between them. The germline V gene has CDR1 LGHDT and CDR2 YNNKEL (reference sequence). This CDR3 contains 16 residues. The CDR3, as DNA: TGTGCCAGCAGCCAAGGGGACCTTGGTCATAATCAGCCCCAGCATTTT. The encoded protein is CASSQGDLGHNQPQHF.

The CDR3 nucleotides are TGTGCCAGCACTGGGGACAGATCCTTAGCCGGCAAAAACATTCAGTACTTC. As protein: CASTGDRSLAGKNIQYF. This chain connects TRBV2 to TRBJ2-4; TRBD1 agrees at 7 bases. Trimming removed 7 bases from V and 3 bases from J; junction bases left unmatched: 15. CDR3 length equals 17 residues. The V gene's germline CDR1 is SNHLY and CDR2 FYNNEI.

At least ten counts were recorded for this clonotype. CDR3 sequence: CASSLGSGGAYNEQFF. In DNA, the CDR3 is TGCGCCAGCAGCCTAGGATCCGGCGGGGCGTACAATGAGCAGTTCTTC. The V call is TRBV5-1, the J call TRBJ2-1; perhaps TRBD2 as D (6 bases). The V end lost 4 bases, the J end lost 4 bases, and 18 bases lay between the germline ends. This CDR3 is 16 amino acids long. Germline values: CDR1 SGHRS, CDR2 YFSETQ.

This clonotype was seen many times. This chain links TRBV11-2 with TRBJ2-3; 9 bases fit TRBD2. V lost 5 bases and J lost 6; bases outside the gene matches: 15. This CDR3 contains 17 residues. The germline V gene has CDR1 SGHAT and CDR2 FQNNGV. In nucleotides, the CDR3 is TGTGCCAGCAGCCTTACTCGGGCTAGCGGGGCTTCGGATACGCAGTATTTT. Translation gives CASSLTRASGASDTQYF.

This chain links TRBV4-3 with TRBJ2-7; D remains ambiguous. Germline CDR1 is LGHNA and CDR2 is YSLEER. Trimming took off 0 bases at V and 5 bases at J, with 11 bases between the two ends. The CDR3 covers 14 residues. The CDR3: CASSQDEWNHEQYF. CDR3 bases: TGCGCCAGCAGCCAAGATGAGTGGAACCACGAGCAGTACTTC.

This clonotype has a count of ten or more. The CDR3 reads CASSQEGTGDEKLFF. CDR3 DNA: TGCGCCAGCAGCCAAGAGGGGACAGGGGATGAAAAACTGTTTTTT. This chain links TRBV4-3 with TRBJ1-4; 10 positions agree with TRBD1. CDR3 length: 15 amino acids. Germline CDR1 reads LGHNA; CDR2 reads YSLEER. V gave up 0 bases and J gave up 6 bases; unmatched junction bases: 1.

The table lists this clonotype with a few counts. The chain carries TRBV2 and TRBJ2-7; TRBD1 agrees at 7 bases. The CDR3 is 12 amino acids. The trim removed 6 bases at V and 3 bases at J, leaving 2 bases unmatched. The germline gives CDR1 SNHLY, CDR2 FYNNEI. CDR3 coding DNA: TGTGCCAGCAGGAACAGGGGCTACGAGCAGTACTTC. This encodes CASRNRGYEQYF.

The table lists this clonotype with a few counts. The chain combines TRBV11-2 with TRBJ2-7, with 15 bases lining up with TRBD2. V gave up 6 bases and J gave up 0 bases; unmatched junction bases: 9. The CDR3 runs 18 residues. Germline values: CDR1 SGHAT, CDR2 FQNNGV. The chain's CDR3 is CASSQGTSGGLSSYEQYF. CDR3 nucleotide sequence: TGTGCCAGCAGTCAAGGGACTAGCGGGGGGCTGAGCTCCTACGAGCAGTACTTC.

This clonotype was recorded at least ten times. This sequence joins TRBV20-1 and TRBJ2-7; TRBD2 agrees at 9 bases. This CDR3 is built from 16 residues. V lost 0 bases, J lost 4 bases, and 10 bases stayed unmatched. Germline CDR1 is DFQATT and CDR2 is SNEGSKA (reference sequence). The chain's CDR3 is CSARDPAGGLGYEQYF. The CDR3 coding sequence is TGCAGTGCTAGAGATCCGGCGGGGGGGCTGGGATACGAGCAGTACTTC.